This TCR beta chain derives from a study of Graves' ophthalmopathy and Graves' hyperthyroidism. Study-wide context: The study drew peripheral blood at initial diagnosis, before any treatment.

Other autoimmune diseases, uncontrolled infections, pregnancy or lactation ruled patients out of participation. For repertoire sequencing, the TCR beta CDR3 regions were amplified from RNA transcripts. Second-round multiplex PCR followed a first-round RT-PCR using HTBI primers. TCRdb called the multiplex PCR reads again in MiXCR, with one record for every CDR3 protein. Here the sample spans almost 750,000 distinct CDR3 sequences, around 40% being singletons. This clonotype came up many times. This receptor was obtained from an adult man with Graves' ophthalmopathy. Input material: peripheral blood.

The CDR3 DNA sequence: TGTGCCAGCAGCTTAGTTGCGGGGGGGGTGAGGACCCAGTACTTC. Translating gives CASSLVAGGVRTQYF. The rearrangement links TRBV7-2 to TRBJ2-5; 9 bases fit TRBD2. CDR1 and CDR2 from the germline V gene are SGHTA and FQGNSA. Trimming at V came to 1 base and at J to 7 bases, leaving 7 bases not matched to a gene. CDR3 length: 15 residues.